The TCR beta chain described here comes from a study of blood T cell repertoires in COVID-19. Whole-study context: COVID-19 samples, acute and convalescent, were from the United States, Italy and Spain. From T cells, B-cell-depleted T cells, or PBMCs came the material, which was cDNA or gDNA.

Unmatched junction bases numbered 12, after V lost 0 bases and J lost 5 bases. The CDR3 loop spans 18 amino acids. Germline lookup yields CDR1 MNHNS and CDR2 SASEGT. Original processing notes: Counts of nucleated cells, estimated from reference gene primer amplification, were obtained. Assay used: immunoSEQ multiplex PCR; TCRdb lists only in-frame clones, some missing. The V and J calls and clone size are taken from that table; D and trimming were inferred from the DNA. Of fewer than 350,000 clones listed, approximately 80% were seen once; the top ten hold around 4.2%. This sequence joins TRBV6-1 and TRBJ2-1; 8 nucleotides line up with TRBD2. The sequencing sample was made of peripheral blood. The sequence was obtained from a woman aged 50 to 65 with active or convalescent COVID-19. In nucleotides, the CDR3 is TGTGCCAGCAGTGAAGCGCTTGGGTTAGCGGGACTCCACAATGAGCAGTTCTTC. This encodes CASSEALGLAGLHNEQFF.